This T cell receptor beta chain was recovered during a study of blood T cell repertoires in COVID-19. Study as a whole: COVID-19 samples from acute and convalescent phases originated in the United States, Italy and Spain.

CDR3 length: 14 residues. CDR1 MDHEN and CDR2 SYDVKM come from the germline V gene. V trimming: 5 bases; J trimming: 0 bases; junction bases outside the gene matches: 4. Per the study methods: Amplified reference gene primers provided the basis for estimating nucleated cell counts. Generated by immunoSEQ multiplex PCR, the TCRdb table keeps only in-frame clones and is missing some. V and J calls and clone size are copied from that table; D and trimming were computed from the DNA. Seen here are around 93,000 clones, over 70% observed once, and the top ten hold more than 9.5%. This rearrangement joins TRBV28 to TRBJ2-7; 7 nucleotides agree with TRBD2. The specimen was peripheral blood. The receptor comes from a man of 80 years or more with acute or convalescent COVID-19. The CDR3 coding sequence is TGTGCCAGCAGTGGGGGGGTCGCCTCCTACGAGCAGTACTTC. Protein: CASSGGVASYEQYF.